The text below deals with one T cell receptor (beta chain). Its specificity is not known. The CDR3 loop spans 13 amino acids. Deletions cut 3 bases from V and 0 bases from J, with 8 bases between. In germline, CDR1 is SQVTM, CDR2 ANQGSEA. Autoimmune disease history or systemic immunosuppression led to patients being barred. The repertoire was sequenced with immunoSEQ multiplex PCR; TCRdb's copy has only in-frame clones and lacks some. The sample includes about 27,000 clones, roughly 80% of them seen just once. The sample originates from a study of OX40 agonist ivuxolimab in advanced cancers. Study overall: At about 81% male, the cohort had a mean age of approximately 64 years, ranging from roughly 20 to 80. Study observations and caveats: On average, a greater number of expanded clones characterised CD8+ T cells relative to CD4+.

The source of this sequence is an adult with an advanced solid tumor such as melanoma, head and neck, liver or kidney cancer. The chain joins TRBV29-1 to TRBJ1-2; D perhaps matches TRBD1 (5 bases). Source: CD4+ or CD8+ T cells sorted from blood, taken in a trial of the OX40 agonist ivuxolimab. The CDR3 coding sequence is TGCAGCGTTGATCGCAGGGCTAACTATGGCTACACCTTC. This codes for CSVDRRANYGYTF.